This record covers a single TCR beta chain. Its specificity is not known. The sample originates from a study of cytomegalovirus exposure and HLA in healthy donors. Across the whole study: The study placed approximately 81% of its approximately 360 genotyped donors in the Caucasian-associated ancestry cluster. Study-wide points: A prior analysis recorded that most TCR beta V segments were productive about 90% or about 30% of the time. Later, an analysis showed that TCR beta chains associated with HLA were more clonally expanded than others that were equally common.

The germline V gene encodes CDR1 DFQATT and CDR2 SNEGSKA (reference sequence). This CDR3 comprises 11 residues. V shed 5 bases and J shed 3 bases, with 7 bases lying between them. Vbeta (60) and Jbeta (13) primers were used in the PCR. The protocol was immunoSEQ multiplex PCR, while the TCRdb copy is restricted to in-frame clones and leaves out a portion. The table shows some 140,000 clones, with about 64% occurring only once. The donors, nominally healthy at sampling, likely had unrecorded immune exposures. The receptor was isolated from a woman aged 40-49 years in good health and CMV-seronegative. Material: PBMCs. The V gene is TRBV20-1, the J gene TRBJ1-2, with D possibly TRBD1 on 5 matching bases. The CDR3 spells CSAPRDYGYTF. The DNA for the CDR3 is TGCAGTGCTCCCAGGGACTATGGCTACACCTTC.